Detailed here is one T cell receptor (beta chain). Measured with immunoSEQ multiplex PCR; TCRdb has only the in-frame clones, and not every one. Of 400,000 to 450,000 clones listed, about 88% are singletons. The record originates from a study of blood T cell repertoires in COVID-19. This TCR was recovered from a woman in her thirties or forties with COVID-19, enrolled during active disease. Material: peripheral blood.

CDR3 protein: CASSRDNTYEQYF. The DNA for the CDR3 is TGTGCCAGTAGTAGGGACAACACCTACGAGCAGTACTTC. V usage is TRBV19 and J usage is TRBJ2-7, with D possibly matching TRBD1 (6 bases). V was pared by 4 bases and J by 2 bases, with 9 bases between. The CDR3 covers 13 residues. The germline CDR1 and CDR2 sequences are LNHDA and SQIVND (reference sequence).